This entry lists 4 T cell receptor beta chains sequenced from one sample in a study of shared clonotypes between healthy human individuals. The data were produced by immunoSEQ multiplex PCR, yet TCRdb's version contains in-frame clones alone and is incomplete. The table has 2 million to 2.5 million clones, 80% to 95% seen once. The specimen sequenced was naive CD4+ T cells from PBMCs. Subset of the sample: CD45RA+ positively selected. All receptors come from a man younger than 30 in good health. Some clones in this sample may be carry-over from other donors' samples.

The genes are TRBV4-3 and TRBJ2-5, with 7 bases matching TRBD2. Germline V lookup: CDR1 LGHNA, CDR2 YSLEER. This CDR3 is built from 15 residues. J lost 7 bases, V lost 0 bases, and 8 bases had no gene match. Here the CDR3 reads CASSQDYGREATQYF. CDR3 bases: TGCGCCAGCAGCCAAGATTACGGCCGGGAGGCGACCCAGTACTTC.

In regard to this clone: One junction end does not reproduce the germline sequence, and a read error may be involved. The chain links TRBV20-1 to TRBJ1-2; no reliable D call. Germline V gives CDR1 DFQATT, CDR2 SNEGSKA (reference sequence). CDR3 length: 11 residues. CDR3 in DNA: TGCAGTGCCAGAGAGGAGGGAGGCTACACCTTC. Translated: CSAREEGGYTF.

The V call is TRBV2, the J call TRBJ1-4, with a possible D match to TRBD1 (6 bases). CDR1 SNHLY and CDR2 FYNNEI come from the germline V gene. This CDR3 has 16 residues. V dropped 5 bases and J dropped 0 bases, with 13 bases sitting between them. The CDR3 DNA reads TGTGCCAGCAGTCTGCAGGGGATGGCAACTAATGAAAAACTGTTTTTT. This codes for CASSLQGMATNEKLFF.

The rearrangement uses TRBV7-8 and TRBJ1-1, with D possibly being TRBD1 (6 bases). Germline CDR1 reads SGHVS; CDR2 reads FQNEAQ. CDR3 length: 13 amino acids. V lost 4 bases and J lost 3, with 9 bases in between. CDR3 nucleotide sequence: TGTGCCAGCAGCTCTAACAGGGACACTGAAGCTTTCTTT. This translates into CASSSNRDTEAFF.